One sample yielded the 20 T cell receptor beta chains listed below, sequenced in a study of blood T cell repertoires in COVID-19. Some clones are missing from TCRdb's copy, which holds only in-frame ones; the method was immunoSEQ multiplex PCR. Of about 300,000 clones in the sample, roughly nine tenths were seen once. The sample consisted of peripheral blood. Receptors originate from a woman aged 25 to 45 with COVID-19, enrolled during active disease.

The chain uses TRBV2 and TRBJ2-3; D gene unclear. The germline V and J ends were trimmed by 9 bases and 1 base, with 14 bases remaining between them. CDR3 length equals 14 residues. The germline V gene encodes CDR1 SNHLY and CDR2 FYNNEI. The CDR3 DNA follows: TGTGCCAGTCTGACATTGCGTGGCACAGATACGCAGTATTTT. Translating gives CASLTLRGTDTQYF.

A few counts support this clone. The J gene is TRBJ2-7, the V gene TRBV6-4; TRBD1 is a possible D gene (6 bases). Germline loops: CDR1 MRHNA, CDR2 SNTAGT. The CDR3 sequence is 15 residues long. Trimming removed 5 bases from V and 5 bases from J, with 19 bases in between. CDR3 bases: TGTGCCAGCAGTCCCCGACAGGTTCCGGTCCACGAGCAGTACTTC. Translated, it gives CASSPRQVPVHEQYF.

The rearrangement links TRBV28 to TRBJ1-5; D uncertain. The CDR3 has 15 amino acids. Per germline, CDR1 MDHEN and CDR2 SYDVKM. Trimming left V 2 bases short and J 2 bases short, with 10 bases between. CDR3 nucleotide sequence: TGTGCCAGCAGTTTAGCCCAGCAGGGCAATCAGCCCCAGCATTTT. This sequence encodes CASSLAQQGNQPQHF.

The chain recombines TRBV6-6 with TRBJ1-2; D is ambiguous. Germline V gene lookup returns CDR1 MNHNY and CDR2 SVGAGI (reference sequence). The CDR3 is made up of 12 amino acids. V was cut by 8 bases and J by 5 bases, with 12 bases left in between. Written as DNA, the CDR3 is TGTGCCAGCCATACATCATCTTATGGCTACACCTTC. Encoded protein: CASHTSSYGYTF.

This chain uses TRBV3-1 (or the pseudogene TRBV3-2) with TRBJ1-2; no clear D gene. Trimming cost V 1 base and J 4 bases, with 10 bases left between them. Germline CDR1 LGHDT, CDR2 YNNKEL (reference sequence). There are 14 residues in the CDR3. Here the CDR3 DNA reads TGTGCCAGCAGCCAAGCTCGGGATGGCTATGGCTACACCTTC. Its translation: CASSQARDGYGYTF.

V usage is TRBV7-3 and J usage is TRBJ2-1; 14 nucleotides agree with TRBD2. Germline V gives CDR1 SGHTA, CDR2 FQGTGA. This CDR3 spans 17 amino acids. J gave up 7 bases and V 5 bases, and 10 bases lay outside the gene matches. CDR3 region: CASSRARLAGGANEQFF. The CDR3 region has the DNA TGTGCCAGCAGCCGGGCTCGACTAGCGGGAGGGGCAAATGAGCAGTTCTTC.

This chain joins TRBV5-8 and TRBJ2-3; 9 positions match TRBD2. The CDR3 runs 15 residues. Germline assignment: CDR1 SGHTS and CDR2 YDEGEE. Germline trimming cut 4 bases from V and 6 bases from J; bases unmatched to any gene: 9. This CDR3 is CASSPPRGGRDTQYF. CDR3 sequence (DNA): TGTGCCAGCAGCCCCCCGCGGGGGGGGAGGGATACGCAGTATTTT.

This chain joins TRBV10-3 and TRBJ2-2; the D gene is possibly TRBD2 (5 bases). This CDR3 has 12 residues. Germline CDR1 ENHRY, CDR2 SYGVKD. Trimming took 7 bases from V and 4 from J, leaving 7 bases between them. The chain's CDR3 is CAIKRATGELFF. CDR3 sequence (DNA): TGTGCCATCAAGAGGGCCACCGGGGAGCTGTTTTTT.

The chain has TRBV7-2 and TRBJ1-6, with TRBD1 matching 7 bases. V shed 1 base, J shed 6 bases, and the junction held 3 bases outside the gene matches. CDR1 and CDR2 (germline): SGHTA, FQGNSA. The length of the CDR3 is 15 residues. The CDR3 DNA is TGTGCCAGCAGCTTAGACCCAGGGGGTAATTCACCCCTCCACTTT. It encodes CASSLDPGGNSPLHF.

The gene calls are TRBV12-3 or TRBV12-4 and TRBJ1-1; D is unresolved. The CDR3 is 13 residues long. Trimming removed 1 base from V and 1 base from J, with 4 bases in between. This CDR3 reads CASSLDGNTEAFF. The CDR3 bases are TGTGCCAGCAGTTTAGACGGGAACACTGAAGCTTTCTTT.

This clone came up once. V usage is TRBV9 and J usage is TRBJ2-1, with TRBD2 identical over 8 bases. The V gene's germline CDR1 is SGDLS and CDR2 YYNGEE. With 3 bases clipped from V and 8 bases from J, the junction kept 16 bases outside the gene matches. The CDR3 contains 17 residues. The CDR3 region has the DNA TGTGCCAGCAGCGGACGGAGAGCGGGAGCTTTGCGCGATGAGCAGTTCTTC. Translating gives CASSGRRAGALRDEQFF. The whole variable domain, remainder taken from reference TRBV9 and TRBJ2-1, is DSGVTQTPKHLITATGQRVTLRCSPRSGDLSVYWYQQSLDQGLQFLIQYYNGEERAKGNILERFSAQQFPDLHSELNLSSLELGDSALYFCASSGRRAGALRDEQFFGPGTRLTVL.

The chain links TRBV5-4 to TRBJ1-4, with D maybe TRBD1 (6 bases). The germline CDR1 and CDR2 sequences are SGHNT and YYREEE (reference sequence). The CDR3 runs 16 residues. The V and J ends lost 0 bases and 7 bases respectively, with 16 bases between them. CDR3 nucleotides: TGTGCCAGCAGCTTGGAGGCAGGGGTGGAAAGTGAAAAACTGTTTTTT. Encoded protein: CASSLEAGVESEKLFF.

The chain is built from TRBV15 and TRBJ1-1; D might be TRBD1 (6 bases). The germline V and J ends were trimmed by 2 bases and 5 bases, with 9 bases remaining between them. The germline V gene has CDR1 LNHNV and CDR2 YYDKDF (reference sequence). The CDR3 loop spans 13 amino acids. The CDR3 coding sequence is TGTGCCACCAGCAGACCCGACAGGACTGAAGCTTTCTTT. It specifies CATSRPDRTEAFF.

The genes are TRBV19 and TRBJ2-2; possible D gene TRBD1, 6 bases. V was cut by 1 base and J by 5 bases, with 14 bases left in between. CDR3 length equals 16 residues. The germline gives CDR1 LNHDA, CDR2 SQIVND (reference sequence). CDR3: CASSIGTGRSTGELFF. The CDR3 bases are TGTGCCAGTAGTATAGGAACAGGGCGGTCAACCGGGGAGCTGTTTTTT.

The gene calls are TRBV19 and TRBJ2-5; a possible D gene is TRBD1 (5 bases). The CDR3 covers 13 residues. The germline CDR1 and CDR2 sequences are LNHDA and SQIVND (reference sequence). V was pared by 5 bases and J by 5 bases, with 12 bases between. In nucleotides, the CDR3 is TGTGCCAGTAGTTCCAGGGATTCGGAGACCCAGTACTTC. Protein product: CASSSRDSETQYF.

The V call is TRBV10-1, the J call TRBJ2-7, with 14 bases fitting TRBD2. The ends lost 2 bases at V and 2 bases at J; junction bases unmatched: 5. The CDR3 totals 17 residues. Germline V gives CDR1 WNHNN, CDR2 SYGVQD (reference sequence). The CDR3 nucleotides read TGCGCCAGCAGTGAGACTGGACTAGCGGGAGGAACCTACGAGCAGTACTTC. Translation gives CASSETGLAGGTYEQYF.

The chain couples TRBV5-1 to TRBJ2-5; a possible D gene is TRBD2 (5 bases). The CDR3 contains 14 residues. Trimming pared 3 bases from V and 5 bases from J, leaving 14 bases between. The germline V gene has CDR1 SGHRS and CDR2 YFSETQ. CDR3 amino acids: CASSSQAPGETQYF. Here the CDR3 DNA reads TGCGCCAGCAGCTCCCAAGCCCCGGGGGAGACCCAGTACTTC.

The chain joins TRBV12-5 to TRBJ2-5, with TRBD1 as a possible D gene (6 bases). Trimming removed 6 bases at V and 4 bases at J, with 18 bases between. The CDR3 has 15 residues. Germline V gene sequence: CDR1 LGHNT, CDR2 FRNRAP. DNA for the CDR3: TGTGCTAGTGGCCCCCAGGGACATGAGGCAGAGACCCAGTACTTC. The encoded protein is CASGPQGHEAETQYF.

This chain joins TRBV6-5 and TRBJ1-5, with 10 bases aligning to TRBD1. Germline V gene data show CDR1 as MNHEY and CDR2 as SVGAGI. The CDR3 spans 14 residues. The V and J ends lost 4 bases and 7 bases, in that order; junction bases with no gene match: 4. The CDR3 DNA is TGTGCCAGCAGTTCCGGGACAGGGGTCCAGCCCCAGCATTTT. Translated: CASSSGTGVQPQHF.

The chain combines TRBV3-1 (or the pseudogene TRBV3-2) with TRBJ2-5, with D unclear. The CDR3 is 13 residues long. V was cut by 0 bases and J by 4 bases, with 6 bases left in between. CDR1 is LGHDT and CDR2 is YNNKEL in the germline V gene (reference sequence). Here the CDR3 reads CASSQENRETQYF. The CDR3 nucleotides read TGTGCCAGCAGCCAAGAAAACAGAGAGACCCAGTACTTC.